Listed below are T cell receptor beta chains from one sample, sequenced in a study of blood T cell repertoires in COVID-19. Libraries were prepared by immunoSEQ multiplex PCR; TCRdb keeps only in-frame clonotypes and omits some of them. Of about 200,000 clones listed, roughly 84% are singletons. Sequenced: PBMCs or T cells enriched from blood (not recorded which). These receptors were obtained from a woman aged 25 to 39 who had been exposed to COVID-19. The CDR3 runs from the conserved cysteine through the conserved F or W. The order of the fields is V gene, J gene, D gene, clone size, CDR3 DNA, CDR3 protein. D genes are given only for firm matches. Expanded clones are given a class, and other clones once, few, many or no size at all.

>TRBV19|TRBJ2-2|TRBD1|once
TGTGCCAGTATGAAGGGACAGATGAACACCGGGGAGCTGTTTTTT
CASMKGQMNTGELFF
>TRBV7-9|TRBJ2-5|TRBD2|NA
TGTGCCAGCAGCTTAGGCGCGACTAGCGGGGGACAAGAGACCCAGTACTTC
CASSLGATSGGQETQYF
>TRBV10-3|TRBJ2-1|TRBD2|few
TGTGCCATCAGGACTAGCGGGGGCGATGAGCAGTTCTTC
CAIRTSGGDEQFF
>TRBV27|TRBJ2-7|TRBD1|NA
TGTGCCAGCAGGCGACAGGGGTTACTATACGAGCAGTACTTC
CASRRQGLLYEQYF
>TRBV5-8|TRBJ1-2|NA|NA
TGTGCCAGCAGCCCCCCAGACAGGCCCAGTACAGATGGCTACACCTTC
CASSPPDRPSTDGYTF
>TRBV25-1|TRBJ1-6|NA|NA
TGTGCCAGCAGGATAGCAGGGATGAATTCACCCCTCCACTTT
CASRIAGMNSPLHF
>TRBV12-3/TRBV12-4|TRBJ1-2|TRBD1|NA
TGTGCCAGCGCGGACAGGAACAACTATGGCTACACCTTC
CASADRNNYGYTF
>TRBV9|TRBJ2-1|NA|NA
TGTGCCAGCAGCGTAGAAGAGGTCGATGAGCAGTTCTTC
CASSVEEVDEQFF
>TRBV5-5|TRBJ2-3|NA|once
TGTGCCAGCAGTAGAATCTCTAACACAGATACGCAGTATTTT
CASSRISNTDTQYF
>TRBV6-5|TRBJ1-5|TRBD1|NA
TGTGCCAGCAGGGACAGGGCTAATCAGCCCCAGCATTTT
CASRDRANQPQHF
>TRBV21-1|TRBJ1-3|NA|NA
TGTGCCAGCAGCAAACCGGGACAGACTTTCTCTGGAAACACCATATATTTT
CASSKPGQTFSGNTIYF
>TRBV10-3|TRBJ2-7|NA|NA
TGTGCCATCACCGACGGTCCAGGGCGTCGCGAGCAGTACTTC
CAITDGPGRREQYF
>TRBV3-1/TRBV3-2|TRBJ2-5|TRBD2|NA
TGTGCCAGCAGCCAAGTCTCAGCGGGGGGGCAAGAGACCCAGTACTTC
CASSQVSAGGQETQYF
>TRBV19|TRBJ1-2|NA|NA
TGTGCCAGTAGAAGTGGACAGTTTATGGGCTACACCTTC
CASRSGQFMGYTF
>TRBV5-1|TRBJ1-6|NA|NA
TGCGCCAGCAGCTCGACAGGAAATCCAGGTCATTCACCCCTCCACTTT
CASSSTGNPGHSPLHF
>TRBV6-4|TRBJ2-5|TRBD2|NA
TGTGCCAGCAGTGAAGGTGCGGGGGGTTGGGAGACCCAGTACTTC
CASSEGAGGWETQYF
>TRBV9|TRBJ1-1|NA|once
TGTGCCAGCAGCGTAGAGCTCTGGAACACTGAAGCTTTCTTT
CASSVELWNTEAFF
>TRBV21-1|TRBJ1-5|NA|NA
TGTGCCAGCAGCAATTCGCGGCAAAGCAATCAGCCCCAGCATTTT
CASSNSRQSNQPQHF
>TRBV19|TRBJ1-6|NA|NA
TGTGCCAGTAGTATCAACAACTATAATTCACCCCTCCACTTT
CASSINNYNSPLHF
>TRBV4-1|TRBJ2-1|TRBD2|NA
TGCGCCAGCAGCCAAGACCCTTTACCCGGACTAGCGGGGGGGAATGAGCAGTTCTTC
CASSQDPLPGLAGGNEQFF
>TRBV5-5|TRBJ2-7|NA|NA
TGTGCCAGCAGCTTGCAACAGGGAAAGACCCACGAGCAGTACTTC
CASSLQQGKTHEQYF
>TRBV6-5|TRBJ1-1|NA|NA
TGTGCCAGCAGTTACAGACAGATGAACACTGAAGCTTTCTTT
CASSYRQMNTEAFF
>TRBV20-1|TRBJ2-5|TRBD2|NA
TGCAGTGCTAGTCGACTAGCGGGGCGAGAGACCCAGTACTTC
CSASRLAGRETQYF
>TRBV27|TRBJ1-1|NA|NA
TGTGCCAGCAGCTTAGTGGGCAGCCCTGAAGCTTTCTTT
CASSLVGSPEAFF
>TRBV7-7|TRBJ2-7|NA|NA
TGTGCTAGCAGCTTAGCCGGCTCCTACGAGCAGTACTTC
CASSLAGSYEQYF
>TRBV19|TRBJ2-3|NA|NA
TGTGCCAGTAGCGTGGGGGGAACTAGCACAGATACGCAGTATTTT
CASSVGGTSTDTQYF
>TRBV6-5|TRBJ2-3|TRBD2|NA
TGTGCCAGCAGTCCCACTAGCGGGGGGGCGGGTACGCAGTATTTT
CASSPTSGGAGTQYF
>TRBV6-5|TRBJ2-1|NA|NA
TGTGCCAGCAGTTACTTGGGTGACTACAGTGAGCAGTTCTTC
CASSYLGDYSEQFF
>TRBV24-1|TRBJ2-7|TRBD1|NA
TGTGCCACCAGTGATGAGACAGGGGCGAGGCAGTACTTC
CATSDETGARQYF